Sequencing of this T cell receptor (beta chain) was carried out in a study of shared clonotypes between healthy human individuals. Study outcomes and limitations: Tissue TCR repertoires likely differ from these blood-only repertoires.

Several immunoSEQ plates received, in even portions, the genomic DNA of each subset. Method: immunoSEQ multiplex PCR; TCRdb's copy keeps in-frame clones and lacks some. Among roughly 2,300,000 clones, 85% to 95% were seen once, and the ten largest hold 0.3% to 0.4%. Note on this clone: Its specificity is not known.

Adult Caucasians living in Nashville, Tennessee made up all of the donors. Germline loops: CDR1 MNHNS, CDR2 SASEGT. The CDR3 extends over 14 amino acids. V lost 6 bases and J lost 2; bases outside the gene matches: 6. The origin of this receptor is a man younger than 35 in good health. Some clones in this sample may be carry-over from other donors' samples. Sequenced sample: naive CD4+ T cells from PBMCs. Subset indicated: CD45RA+ positively selected. V and J are TRBV6-1 and TRBJ1-2, with TRBD1 identical over 7 bases. The CDR3: CASREDRRNYGYTF. CDR3 nucleotides: TGTGCCAGCAGGGAGGACAGGAGAAACTATGGCTACACCTTC.